The text below deals with one T cell receptor beta chain. Produced via immunoSEQ multiplex PCR; TCRdb's table is partial and in-frame only. The table lists around 25,000 clones, 70% to 85% of them singletons. The data derive from a study of T cells in tumors after PD-1 blockade. Study summary: Patients had no prior checkpoint blockade, systemic immunosuppressants, or anti-cancer therapy within 4 weeks.

Per the germline V gene, CDR1 is MNHEY and CDR2 is SMNVEV (reference sequence). The ends were cut back, 0 bases at V and 10 bases at J, with 13 bases in the middle. The CDR3 spans 15 residues. This receptor was identified in a human donor with basal cell carcinoma. Sequences were derived from PBMCs, sampled after anti-PD-1 treatment. The chain employs TRBV27 and TRBJ1-6; D might be TRBD1 (5 bases). The CDR3 loop reads CASSLSSRGNSPLHF. DNA for the CDR3: TGTGCCAGCAGTTTATCCTCCCGGGGGAACTCACCCCTCCACTTT.